This T cell receptor beta chain was identified in a study of blood T cell repertoires in COVID-19. Overall study context: PBMCs, B-cell-depleted T cells, or T cells were the source of the cDNA or gDNA that made up the material.

Study processing details: Estimated nucleated cell counts came from reference gene primer amplification. Profiling relied on immunoSEQ multiplex PCR, and the TCRdb table lists in-frame clones only, not all of them. The D gene and trimming were derived from the DNA, and the V and J assignments and clone size from that table. Of tens of thousands of clones detected, more than 60% appear once; the ten largest clones hold 23%. CDR1 is LGHDT, CDR2 YNNKEL, per germline (reference sequence). This CDR3 region has 14 residues. V was cut by 0 bases and J by 0 bases, with 6 bases left in between. This clonotype originated in a human donor in a cohort sampled during active COVID-19. The chain couples TRBV3-1 (or the pseudogene TRBV3-2) to TRBJ2-7; D not resolved. Sequenced material: peripheral blood. The CDR3 sequence is CASSQDRYSYEQYF. The CDR3 DNA is TGTGCCAGCAGCCAAGATAGATACTCCTACGAGCAGTACTTC.